The clone carrying this TCR beta chain was counted a few times. The data were obtained in a study of response to subunit inactivated influenza vaccine. Each CDR3 protein is one row after TCRdb ran MiXCR on the RT-PCR reads. Of hundreds of thousands of distinct CDR3 sequences in the sample, around 11% were seen once. CDR3 length equals 18 residues. Losses at the gene ends were 4 bases for V and 6 bases for J; bases not matched to a gene: 12. In germline, CDR1 is LGHNA, CDR2 YNFKEQ. These records were also assigned to another study, of T cells expressing NK-cell markers. That paper adds: Scientists made TCR beta cDNA using 5'RACE template switching with UMIs. The TCR beta repertoires originated in sorted CD3+CD56+NKG2C+, CD3+CD56+NKG2C- and CD3+CD56-NKG2C+ T cells. Eight donors were sequenced, of whom seven were HCMV-seropositive, while the remaining one was HCMV-seronegative.

The sequences come from PBMCs from blood, collected on the day of vaccination. The origin of this receptor is a man between 50 and 59 years old who received an inactivated influenza vaccine. The chain links TRBV4-2 to TRBJ2-3; 14 positions agree with TRBD2. The CDR3 spells CASSRPGLAGAISDTQYF. Here the CDR3 DNA reads TGTGCCAGCAGCCGACCGGGACTAGCGGGAGCTATCTCCGATACGCAGTATTTT.